This T cell receptor beta chain was sequenced for a study of blood T cell repertoires in COVID-19. Study details: Nucleic acid was either cDNA or gDNA, and it came from T cells, B-cell-depleted T cells, or PBMCs.

TCRdb keeps only in-frame clones here, not all; method: immunoSEQ multiplex PCR. Of 200,000 to 250,000 clones listed, around 85% are singletons. Patients from Seattle were sampled longitudinally, starting during active infection. This clone has just a few counts. Sequencing was carried out using peripheral blood. The clonotype originates from a woman aged 70 to 79 with COVID-19, enrolled during active disease.

The DNA of the CDR3 is TGTGCCAGCGGCCGACAGCCCTACGAGCAGTACTTC. Protein: CASGRQPYEQYF. The rearrangement links TRBV7-9 to TRBJ2-7, with a possible D match to TRBD1 (5 bases). V was cut by 8 bases and J by 2 bases, with 10 bases left in between. Germline loops: CDR1 SEHNR, CDR2 FQNEAQ (reference sequence). CDR3 length equals 12 residues.